A selection of T cell receptor beta chains follows, all from one sample in a study of beta chain features in type 1 diabetes. TCRdb's table, derived via immunoSEQ multiplex PCR, lists solely in-frame clones and lacks some. The sample holds 250,000 to 300,000 clones, about 23% seen once. Sequencing was carried out using naive CD4+ T cells from blood. The receptors come from a woman in her 30s with type 1 diabetes. Each CDR3 is given with its conserved first and last residue. The order of the fields is V gene, clone size, D gene, J gene, CDR3 DNA, CDR3 protein. The D gene is left open where the match is weak. Not all rows give a size; the values are once, few, many and, for expanded clones, a class.

>TRBV29-1|-|TRBD1|TRBJ1-4
TGCAGCGGGGCCGGGACAGGGGGTGAAAAACTGTTTTTT
CSGAGTGGEKLFF
>TRBV4-1|-|-|TRBJ2-1
TGCGCCAGCAGCCTTGAGAGACAGAGGCCAAATGAGCAGTTCTTC
CASSLERQRPNEQFF
>TRBV18|few|TRBD1|TRBJ2-7
TGTGCCAGCTCACCGGGGACAGGGTGGCGCGAGCAGTACTTC
CASSPGTGWREQYF
>TRBV6-5|-|TRBD1|TRBJ2-2
TGTGCCAGCAGTACAGGGGGCGCAAACACCGGGGAGCTGTTTTTT
CASSTGGANTGELFF
>TRBV5-4|few|-|TRBJ1-4
TGTGCCAGCAGCTTAGTAGGAGCCGAGAATGAAAAACTGTTTTTT
CASSLVGAENEKLFF
>TRBV5-4|few|-|TRBJ1-4
TGTGCCAGCAGCTTGGCAGGGCGTCGGGAAAAACTGTTTTTT
CASSLAGRREKLFF
>TRBV7-2|-|TRBD1|TRBJ2-3
TGTGCCAGCAGCCCCCGGGAGCGGCAGGGGGCTGGAGATACGCAGTATTTT
CASSPRERQGAGDTQYF
>TRBV2|few|TRBD1|TRBJ1-2
TGTGCCAGCAGTATGGACAGGGGGAGATTCTATGGCTACACCTTC
CASSMDRGRFYGYTF
>TRBV7-2|-|TRBD2|TRBJ2-5
TGTGCCAGCAGCTTAGCGCGGGGGTACCAAGAGACCCAGTACTTC
CASSLARGYQETQYF
>TRBV7-3|few|TRBD1|TRBJ2-5
TGTGCCAGCAGCCTTACAGGGGAAGAGACCCAGTACTTC
CASSLTGEETQYF
>TRBV7-9|-|-|TRBJ2-5
TGTGCCAGCAGCTACCCGACAGGATCCCAAGAGACCCAGTACTTC
CASSYPTGSQETQYF
>TRBV28|few|TRBD2|TRBJ2-4
TGTGCCAGCAGTTCGAGCCTTTGGCGGGAGCGTTACAAAAACATTCAGTACTTC
CASSSSLWRERYKNIQYF
>TRBV9|-|-|TRBJ1-1
TGTGCCAGCAGTGCTCAGGGGAACACTGAAGCTTTCTTT
CASSAQGNTEAFF
>TRBV29-1|-|TRBD2|TRBJ2-1
TGCAGCGTTGTTTCTCTAGCGGGAATCTATGAGCAGTTCTTC
CSVVSLAGIYEQFF
>TRBV11-2|few|TRBD1|TRBJ2-2
TGTGCCAGCAGCCCTTACTCGGGACAGCGGAACACCGGGGAGCTGTTTTTT
CASSPYSGQRNTGELFF
>TRBV30|-|-|TRBJ1-2
TGTGCCTGGAGTGATGGCAACTATGGCTACACCTTC
CAWSDGNYGYTF
>TRBV19|-|-|TRBJ2-4
TGTGCCAGTAGTATAGGGGGGGACGCCCGCATTCAGTACTTC
CASSIGGDARIQYF
>TRBV5-4|-|-|TRBJ2-1
TGTGCCAGCAGCCCCGGACTGAAAGGGCTGGATGAGCAGTTCTTC
CASSPGLKGLDEQFF
>TRBV14|-|-|TRBJ2-1
TGTGCCAGCAGCCAAGAACTAGCCCGAGTCTACAATGAGCAGTTCTTC
CASSQELARVYNEQFF
>TRBV4-1|-|TRBD1|TRBJ2-1
TGCGCCAGCAGCCAAGCTGGGACAGGGGCCTACAATGAGCAGTTCTTC
CASSQAGTGAYNEQFF
>TRBV27|-|TRBD2|TRBJ2-7
TGTGCCAGCAGTTTCGGGACTAGCGGGAGGGTTCTTAGCTACGAGCAGTACTTC
CASSFGTSGRVLSYEQYF
>TRBV6-5|-|-|TRBJ1-1
TGTGCCAGCAGTTACCGCGGTCGGGGAGAAGCTTTCTTT
CASSYRGRGEAFF
>TRBV2|-|TRBD2|TRBJ2-3
TGTGCCAGCAGCGGGTTAGGAGCGGGAGGACCCGATACGCAGTATTTT
CASSGLGAGGPDTQYF
>TRBV6-6|-|-|TRBJ2-1
TGTGCCAGCACAGGGGCCCCATCCTACAATGAGCAGTTCTTC
CASTGAPSYNEQFF
>TRBV29-1|-|-|TRBJ1-1
TGCAGCCTATGGGACGGACTAAACACTGAAGCTTTCTTT
CSLWDGLNTEAFF
>TRBV10-3|-|TRBD2|TRBJ2-3
TGTGCCATCAGTGATTCCGGACTAGCGGGAGCTTCATCTAGCACAGATACGCAGTATTTT
CAISDSGLAGASSSTDTQYF
>TRBV5-1|-|-|TRBJ2-1
TGCGCCAGCAGCCCAGATCCCGCTAGCTCCTACAATGAGCAGTTCTTC
CASSPDPASSYNEQFF
>TRBV5-6|-|-|TRBJ2-7
TGTGCCAGCAGCTTGGAACAGCCTGGGCTCCGGGAGCAGTACTTC
CASSLEQPGLREQYF
>TRBV18|few|-|TRBJ2-7
TGTGCCAGCTCACCGATTAGCGGAGGCGGCTACGAGCAGTACTTC
CASSPISGGGYEQYF
>TRBV4-1|-|-|TRBJ1-5
TGCGCCAGCAGCCAACCGCCGGGGAAACAGGGACATCAGCCCCAGCATTTT
CASSQPPGKQGHQPQHF
>TRBV9|-|-|TRBJ1-4
TGTGCCAGCAGCGTCACCTCCCGGGACAATGTCGAAAAACTGTTTTTT
CASSVTSRDNVEKLFF
>TRBV29-1|-|-|TRBJ1-2
TGCAGCGCCGAGGGGGGGGCGCTTTGGGATAACTATGGCTACACCTTC
CSAEGGALWDNYGYTF
>TRBV7-9|few|-|TRBJ1-1
TGTGCCAGCGTTTTCGACGGCAGGGGCGAGATCACTGAAGCTTTCTTT
CASVFDGRGEITEAFF
>TRBV2|-|TRBD1|TRBJ2-5
TGTGCCAGCAAGATGGGGACAGTGATTCAAGAGACCCAGTACTTC
CASKMGTVIQETQYF
>TRBV9|-|TRBD2|TRBJ2-4
TGTGCCAGCAGCGTAGGAACTAGCGGGAGTGACATTCAGTACTTC
CASSVGTSGSDIQYF
>TRBV30|-|-|TRBJ1-4
TGTGCCTGGAGTGTAAGCGAAAAACTGTTTTTT
CAWSVSEKLFF
>TRBV10-3|-|TRBD1|TRBJ2-7
TGTGCCATCAGTGCCCGGGACAGGAGCTCCTACGAGCAGTACTTC
CAISARDRSSYEQYF
>TRBV18|few|TRBD1|TRBJ1-2
TGTGCCAGCTCACTTAACACCGGGACAGCACCAGGTACCTATGGCTACACCTTC
CASSLNTGTAPGTYGYTF
>TRBV28|-|TRBD1|TRBJ1-5
TGTGCCAGCAGTCCCGGACAGGGACCGAATCAGCCCCAGCATTTT
CASSPGQGPNQPQHF
>TRBV28|-|TRBD1|TRBJ2-7
TGTGCCAGCAGTTTAATAGGAGACGGGACAGGGTCCTACGAGCAGTACTTC
CASSLIGDGTGSYEQYF
>TRBV6-5|-|-|TRBJ2-3
TGTGCCAGCAGTGAGTACAGGGCAACAGATACGCAGTATTTT
CASSEYRATDTQYF
>TRBV5-6|-|-|TRBJ1-1
TGTGCCAGCAGCTTGGTAGGAGGGCCTAACACTGAAGCTTTCTTT
CASSLVGGPNTEAFF
>TRBV9|few|TRBD2|TRBJ2-2
TGTGCCAGCAGCCCGGGACTAGCGGGGCTCACCGGGGAGCTGTTTTTT
CASSPGLAGLTGELFF
>TRBV29-1|few|-|TRBJ1-2
TGCAGCGTTGTCCAAACTTCTCCTAACTATGGCTACACCTTC
CSVVQTSPNYGYTF
>TRBV15|-|-|TRBJ2-1
TGTGCCACCAGCAGGACCAAAGCGGAGCCGACCTACAATGAGCAGTTCTTC
CATSRTKAEPTYNEQFF
>TRBV5-1|-|TRBD1|TRBJ2-1
TGCGCCAGCAGCACCACAGGGGGCGAAGGACAGTTCTTC
CASSTTGGEGQFF
>TRBV6-6|few|TRBD1|TRBJ2-7
TGTGCCAGCAGTTACTCGGCAGGGGGCTACGAGCAGTACTTC
CASSYSAGGYEQYF
>TRBV7-7|few|TRBD2|TRBJ2-1
TGTGCTAGCAGCTCGGGACTAGCGGGAGAGCAGTTCTTC
CASSSGLAGEQFF
>TRBV4-1|-|-|TRBJ1-2
TGCGCCAGCAGAGGGACACCCGATAACTATGGCTACACCTTC
CASRGTPDNYGYTF
>TRBV7-9|few|-|TRBJ2-1
TGTGCCAGCAGCTTAGGCTTGCCGGGGAATGAGCAGTTCTTC
CASSLGLPGNEQFF
>TRBV29-1|-|-|TRBJ2-7
TGCAGCGTTATTGGAGACAGGCTAAAAGGCGAGCAGTACTTC
CSVIGDRLKGEQYF
>TRBV11-1|few|TRBD1|TRBJ1-1
TGTGCCAGCAGCTTCGTCGGGGACAGTCGGACCGCGAACACTGAAGCTTTCTTT
CASSFVGDSRTANTEAFF
>TRBV30|-|-|TRBJ2-3
TGTGCCTGGAGCCCCAGACTAGCAGATACGCAGTATTTT
CAWSPRLADTQYF